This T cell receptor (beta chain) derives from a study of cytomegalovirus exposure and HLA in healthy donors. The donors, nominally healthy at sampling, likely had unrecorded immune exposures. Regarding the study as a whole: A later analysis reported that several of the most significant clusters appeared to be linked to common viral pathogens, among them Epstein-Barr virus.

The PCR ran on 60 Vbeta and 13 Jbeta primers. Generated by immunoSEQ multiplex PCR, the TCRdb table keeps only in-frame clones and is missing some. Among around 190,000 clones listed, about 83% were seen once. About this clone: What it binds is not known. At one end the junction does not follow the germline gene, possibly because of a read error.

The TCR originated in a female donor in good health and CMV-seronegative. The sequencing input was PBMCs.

The CDR3 DNA sequence: TGTGCTAGCAGCTTAACCGCAGACCCGACATACGAGCAGTACTTC. Protein sequence: CASSLTADPTYEQYF. The V gene is TRBV7-7, the J gene TRBJ2-7; D uncertain. The length of the CDR3 is 15 residues. CDR1 is SSHAT, CDR2 FNYEAQ, per germline (reference sequence).